This note documents a single T cell receptor (beta chain) sequence. No antigen is known for it. No base-level quality is on record; no much larger clone is a single base apart. The record originates from a study of shared clonotypes between healthy human individuals (dated by TCRdb to between 2020 and 2021). Concerning the study at large: A few men and two women, aged 18 to 49 years, made up the cohort. Per donor, three plates each were used for CD4 naive and CD4 memory, two for CD8 naive, and one for CD8 memory. To estimate repertoire size and how much clonotypes are shared between individuals, the study performed deep sequencing of blood TCR repertoires from 4 to 6 healthy adults. Different laboratories and diverse techniques were used to prepare libraries and sequence TCR repertoires, to increase sequencing depth and limit assay-specific biases. Per donor, leukapheresis produced somewhere between about 0.8 and 9.5 billion PBMCs. General study outcomes and caveats: Compared with non-shared clonotypes, clonotypes shared by all four sorted-subset donors had higher generation probabilities. Based on pairwise subsampling, the degree of clonotype sharing among donors was expected to be affected by sequencing depth. Naive subsets generally had larger estimated clonotype richness than memory subsets did. Sharing across a handful of donors was observed for approximately 5% of naive CD4, under 4% of naive CD8, over 2% of memory CD4, and around 0.4% of memory CD8 clonotypes. Sampling was restricted to blood, and TCR repertoires in tissue are likely to differ from TCR repertoires in blood. Because the study included a small number of donors, the genetic and exposure-history diversity represented was limited. Even with the large sequencing depth, rarefaction of the sorted-subset datasets indicated that sequencing was incomplete.

From the germline V gene, CDR1 is SQVTM and CDR2 is ANQGSEA. The CDR3 holds 13 amino acids from the cysteine to the phenylalanine. Only CDR3 DNA is held: 39 bases, read in frame from base 1. Deletion took 7 bases off V and 4 bases off J, with a span of 17 bases between the germline ends. Using the deep immunoSEQ assay, multiplex PCR amplified TCR CDR3 regions from genomic DNA. Genomic DNA extracted from each cell subset was distributed evenly over all wells of several immunoSEQ 96-well plates, and each plate served as one replicate. Each replicate PCR for sorted subsets received around 200 ng genomic DNA, equal to some 32,000 T cell genomes. Purified libraries were measured with a Qubit 3.0 fluorometer, size-checked on a Bioanalyzer 2100, and measured again with the KAPA Library Quantification kit. A separate single-read 150-cycle Illumina NextSeq 550 flow cell was used to sequence each immunoSEQ 96-well plate. As for the authors' bioinformatics: Because the immunoSEQ output held only junctional sequences and lacked quality scores, the filtering could not match the filtering applied to full-length reads. To assign V/J genes and CDR3, sequences were annotated using PyIR, a Python wrapper for IgBLAST v1.9, with IMGT germline references. Reads with weak V/J assignments (E-value above 1e-6), missing CDR3, stop codons, out-of-frame junctions, or ambiguous translated residues were removed. V3J clonotypes were defined as sequences sharing an identical inferred V gene, J gene, and CDR3 amino acid sequence. To compute the percentage overlap between repertoires, the number of shared unique clonotypes was divided by the size of the smaller repertoire. RTK rarefaction, the Chao1 estimator, and Recon v2.1 estimates of unobserved clonotypes were used to assess repertoire richness. For all TCRbeta clonotypes obtained by the gDNA method from a few donors, generation probabilities were computed with OLGA. Sourced from immuneACCESS, this table was stored by TCRdb with only in-frame sequences that have V and J called. A share of the clones is absent; for the studies checked, an unresolved V gene accounts for under half, and the remainder has no known explanation. The V and J calls and clone size are taken from that table; D and trimming were inferred from the DNA. This sample is represented by approximately 1.9 million clones; around 95% of them were singletons. The ten largest account for over 1.5% of the sample.

For the CD8 naive samples, CD45RO-negative cells were positively selected for CCR7, yielding a CD45RA+CCR7+ population from which TemRA cells were excluded. The donors were healthy, HIV-negative adults with no recently reported acute infections or vaccinations. Every donor was a Caucasian adult living in Nashville, Tennessee, USA. Blood was obtained by leukapheresis, after which PBMCs were separated by Ficoll-Histopaque density gradient centrifugation and cryopreserved in liquid nitrogen vapor phase. Purity and quantity of every magnetically sorted T cell population were checked by analytical flow cytometry. Each sorted fraction had its genomic DNA isolated and then quantified by UV absorbance on a Nanodrop 2000c.

Sequencing was performed on naive CD8+ T cells from PBMCs. The cell subset or site label, as the study defines it: CD45RA+CCR7+. The rearrangement combines TRBV29-1 with TRBJ2-7, with a tentative D gene TRBD2 over 5 matching bases. The clonotype comes from a man between 18 and 29 years old in good health. Some clones in this sample may be carry-over from other donors' samples. Here is the DNA: TGCAGCGGTGGACGCCACCGAGGGTACGAGCAGTACTTC. Its product reads: CSGGRHRGYEQYF.